There are many counts of the clone carrying this T cell receptor beta chain. The antigen remains unidentified. This entry comes from a study of T cells in Graves' hyperthyroidism and ophthalmopathy. General study results and limits: Ophthalmopathy and stable hyperthyroidism were separated by a 13 V-J model.

Together with thyroid ultrasound, orbital computed tomography, serum thyroxine and TRAb, clinical symptoms were used for diagnoses. Using about 10 ml of fresh peripheral blood, PBMCs were prepared. The source material, RNA transcripts, was used to amplify TCR beta CDR3 regions. HTBI primers drove first-round RT-PCR of the TCR CDR3. MiXCR, applied by TCRdb to the multiplex PCR reads, yields one record per CDR3 protein. Found here are 330,000 or so distinct CDR3 sequences, roughly 20% of them singletons; the top ten hold roughly a sixth. The sample consisted of blood. The sequence was collected from a middle-aged woman with Graves' ophthalmopathy.

The CDR3 loop is CASSFGATGQSAQHF. The CDR3 DNA reads as TGTGCCAGCAGTTTTGGGGCGACGGGGCAGTCGGCCCAGCATTTT. The V and J genes are TRBV6-5 and TRBJ1-5, with D possibly being TRBD1 (5 bases). The CDR3 covers 15 residues. Germline CDR1 is MNHEY and CDR2 is SVGAGI. The ends were cut back, 4 bases at V and 11 bases at J, with 21 bases in the middle.